A selection of T cell receptor beta chains follows, all from one sample in a study of blood T cell repertoires in COVID-19. Clones were sequenced by immunoSEQ multiplex PCR, and TCRdb holds only the in-frame ones, with some missing. The sample lists around 160,000 clones, roughly 90% occurring once. The sample consisted of PBMCs or T cells enriched from blood (not recorded which). These receptors all come from a young woman with acute COVID-19. CDR3s include the opening cysteine and the closing phenylalanine or tryptophan. D genes are given only for firm matches. Some rows mark clone size as missing; the rest say once, few, many or name a class of expanded clone.

v_call: TRBV24-1
d_call: TRBD2
clone_size: once
j_call: TRBJ2-5
cdr3_nt: TGTGCCACCAGTGATTGGACTAGCGGGAGGTTGGAGACCCAGTACTTC
cdr3_aa: CATSDWTSGRLETQYF

v_call: TRBV18
d_call: NA
clone_size: NA
j_call: TRBJ2-5
cdr3_nt: TGTGCCAGCTCACCACCGAGTGCTAAAGAGACCCAGTACTTC
cdr3_aa: CASSPPSAKETQYF

v_call: TRBV20-1
d_call: NA
clone_size: NA
j_call: TRBJ1-1
cdr3_nt: TGCAGTGTTGAGTTTAACACTGAAGCTTTCTTT
cdr3_aa: CSVEFNTEAFF

v_call: TRBV20-1
d_call: TRBD1
clone_size: NA
j_call: TRBJ2-2
cdr3_nt: TGCAGTGCTAGTCTGACAGGGGCAACCGGGGAGCTGTTTTTT
cdr3_aa: CSASLTGATGELFF

v_call: TRBV2
d_call: NA
clone_size: NA
j_call: TRBJ2-7
cdr3_nt: TGTGCCAGCGCACTTTCGGGACTCCTTACCTACGAGCAGTACTTC
cdr3_aa: CASALSGLLTYEQYF

v_call: TRBV19
d_call: NA
clone_size: NA
j_call: TRBJ1-2
cdr3_nt: TGTGCCACCTACTATTATGGCTACACCTTC
cdr3_aa: CATYYYGYTF

v_call: TRBV2
d_call: TRBD2
clone_size: NA
j_call: TRBJ2-3
cdr3_nt: TGTGCCAGCAGTGGGGCTAGCGGGAGTACAGATACGCAGTATTTT
cdr3_aa: CASSGASGSTDTQYF

v_call: TRBV10-3
d_call: NA
clone_size: NA
j_call: TRBJ2-1
cdr3_nt: TGTGCCATCAGTGAGCCGGGCAATGAGCAGTTCTTC
cdr3_aa: CAISEPGNEQFF

v_call: TRBV11-2
d_call: NA
clone_size: once
j_call: TRBJ2-3
cdr3_nt: TGTGCCAGCAGCCCATCAACGGGGTTTGGCACAGATACGCAGTATTTT
cdr3_aa: CASSPSTGFGTDTQYF

v_call: TRBV11-2
d_call: NA
clone_size: NA
j_call: TRBJ2-7
cdr3_nt: TGTGCCAGCAGCCCCAGGAACTCCTACGAGCAGTACTTC
cdr3_aa: CASSPRNSYEQYF

v_call: TRBV15
d_call: TRBD1
clone_size: NA
j_call: TRBJ1-2
cdr3_nt: TGTGCCACCAGCAGAGGGAGGACAGGGAATACCAACTCGTATGGCTACACCTTC
cdr3_aa: CATSRGRTGNTNSYGYTF

v_call: TRBV19
d_call: NA
clone_size: NA
j_call: TRBJ1-2
cdr3_nt: TGTGCCAGTAGTATTAACCCGACAGGACCCTCTCTTACTTTCGGCTACACCTTC
cdr3_aa: CASSINPTGPSLTFGYTF

v_call: TRBV3-1/TRBV3-2
d_call: TRBD1
clone_size: NA
j_call: TRBJ2-3
cdr3_nt: TGTGCCAGCAGCCGAGGGACAGCAGAATTTACAGATACGCAGTATTTT
cdr3_aa: CASSRGTAEFTDTQYF

v_call: TRBV30
d_call: TRBD1
clone_size: NA
j_call: TRBJ1-5
cdr3_nt: TGTGCCTGGAGTTGGGACAGTAGCAATCAGCCCCAGCATTTT
cdr3_aa: CAWSWDSSNQPQHF

v_call: TRBV5-8
d_call: TRBD1
clone_size: NA
j_call: TRBJ2-1
cdr3_nt: TGTGCCAGCAGCGGAAGACAGGGGGCCTACAATGAGCAGTTCTTC
cdr3_aa: CASSGRQGAYNEQFF

v_call: TRBV11-1
d_call: NA
clone_size: once
j_call: TRBJ1-1
cdr3_nt: TGTGCCAGCAGCTTAGTCACCGGCGGGGTCACTGAAGCTTTCTTT
cdr3_aa: CASSLVTGGVTEAFF

v_call: TRBV7-9
d_call: NA
clone_size: NA
j_call: TRBJ1-2
cdr3_nt: TGTGCCAGCAGCTCCGGGTGGGCAGGGGAGAATGGCTACACCTTC
cdr3_aa: CASSSGWAGENGYTF

v_call: TRBV28
d_call: NA
clone_size: NA
j_call: TRBJ2-3
cdr3_nt: TGTGCCAGCAGTTTCCTCGGCACAGATACGCAGTATTTT
cdr3_aa: CASSFLGTDTQYF

v_call: TRBV19
d_call: TRBD1
clone_size: NA
j_call: TRBJ2-3
cdr3_nt: TGTGCCAGCCGGGACAGCCAGGTCGGCACAGATACGCAGTATTTT
cdr3_aa: CASRDSQVGTDTQYF

v_call: TRBV7-2
d_call: TRBD2
clone_size: NA
j_call: TRBJ2-3
cdr3_nt: TGTGCCAGCAGCTTAGCGGGAACCGGGACTAGCGGGAGGGCGACAGATACGCAGTATTTT
cdr3_aa: CASSLAGTGTSGRATDTQYF

v_call: TRBV7-2
d_call: TRBD2
clone_size: NA
j_call: TRBJ2-7
cdr3_nt: TGTGCCAGCAGCTTAATGTTGCTAGCGGGAGGGTCCTACGAGCAGTACTTC
cdr3_aa: CASSLMLLAGGSYEQYF

v_call: TRBV6-4
d_call: NA
clone_size: few
j_call: TRBJ2-3
cdr3_nt: TGTGCCAGCAGCAGCGGCGGAGGGAGTGCAGATACGCAGTATTTT
cdr3_aa: CASSSGGGSADTQYF

v_call: TRBV5-5
d_call: TRBD1
clone_size: NA
j_call: TRBJ1-2
cdr3_nt: TGTGCCAGCAGCGGCGGGACAGTTAACTATGGCTACACCTTC
cdr3_aa: CASSGGTVNYGYTF

v_call: TRBV11-2
d_call: NA
clone_size: NA
j_call: TRBJ1-4
cdr3_nt: TGTGCCAGCAGGTCGATTACAGGTTACGAAAAACTGTTTTTT
cdr3_aa: CASRSITGYEKLFF

v_call: TRBV27
d_call: NA
clone_size: NA
j_call: TRBJ2-1
cdr3_nt: TGTGCCAGCAGTCCCAGGGATTACAATGAGCAGTTCTTC
cdr3_aa: CASSPRDYNEQFF

v_call: TRBV11-2
d_call: NA
clone_size: NA
j_call: TRBJ1-2
cdr3_nt: TGTGCCAGCAGCCCCCTAGCTGCAACACACTATGGCTACACCTTC
cdr3_aa: CASSPLAATHYGYTF

v_call: TRBV2
d_call: NA
clone_size: NA
j_call: TRBJ2-5
cdr3_nt: TGTGCCAGCAGTGAAAACAGGGACGAAGAGACCCAGTACTTC
cdr3_aa: CASSENRDEETQYF

v_call: TRBV12-3/TRBV12-4
d_call: TRBD1
clone_size: NA
j_call: TRBJ1-2
cdr3_nt: TGTGCCAGCAGTGGGAACAGGGGAGGCTACACCTTC
cdr3_aa: CASSGNRGGYTF

v_call: TRBV2
d_call: NA
clone_size: NA
j_call: TRBJ1-5
cdr3_nt: TGTGCCAGCAGGGGTATGGGTAGCTATCAGCCCCAGCATTTT
cdr3_aa: CASRGMGSYQPQHF

v_call: TRBV27
d_call: TRBD2
clone_size: NA
j_call: TRBJ2-1
cdr3_nt: TGTGCCAGCAGTTTTTTAGCGGGAGCGGGTGAGCAGTTCTTC
cdr3_aa: CASSFLAGAGEQFF

v_call: TRBV28
d_call: TRBD1
clone_size: NA
j_call: TRBJ2-1
cdr3_nt: TGTGCCAGCAGTCCGCGACAGGGGGCGACCTACAATGAGCAGTTCTTC
cdr3_aa: CASSPRQGATYNEQFF

v_call: TRBV19
d_call: NA
clone_size: NA
j_call: TRBJ2-4
cdr3_nt: TGTGCCAGTCGATCAGGTGGCCAAAACATTCAGTACTTC
cdr3_aa: CASRSGGQNIQYF

v_call: TRBV9
d_call: TRBD2
clone_size: NA
j_call: TRBJ2-5
cdr3_nt: TGTGCCAGCAGCGAATCAACTAGCGGGAGAGGTGAGACCCAGTACTTC
cdr3_aa: CASSESTSGRGETQYF

v_call: TRBV2
d_call: TRBD1
clone_size: NA
j_call: TRBJ1-3
cdr3_nt: TGTGCATCGAAACAGGGGGAAGGAAACACCATATATTTT
cdr3_aa: CASKQGEGNTIYF

v_call: TRBV28
d_call: TRBD2
clone_size: NA
j_call: TRBJ2-7
cdr3_nt: TGTGCCAGCACGAGTATAGCGGGAGGGCTAACCTACGAGCAGTACTTC
cdr3_aa: CASTSIAGGLTYEQYF

v_call: TRBV28
d_call: NA
clone_size: NA
j_call: TRBJ2-1
cdr3_nt: TGTGCCAGTTTCGACAGGACCTACAATGAGCAGTTCTTC
cdr3_aa: CASFDRTYNEQFF

v_call: TRBV11-2
d_call: NA
clone_size: NA
j_call: TRBJ2-2
cdr3_nt: TGTGCCAGCAGTATCCTCCCACAGGGAAGGGAGCTGTTTTTT
cdr3_aa: CASSILPQGRELFF

v_call: TRBV5-6
d_call: TRBD1
clone_size: NA
j_call: TRBJ1-1
cdr3_nt: TGTGCCAGCAGCTTGGGGCTTGGACAGGTTGAGGCTTTCTTT
cdr3_aa: CASSLGLGQVEAFF

v_call: TRBV5-4
d_call: TRBD1
clone_size: NA
j_call: TRBJ2-1
cdr3_nt: TGTGCCAGCAGCTCGGCACCGGGACAGGGGAATAATGAGCAGTTCTTC
cdr3_aa: CASSSAPGQGNNEQFF

v_call: TRBV5-4
d_call: TRBD1
clone_size: NA
j_call: TRBJ1-1
cdr3_nt: TGTGCCATGGAGGGGGCAGAGGACACTGAAGCTTTCTTT
cdr3_aa: CAMEGAEDTEAFF

v_call: TRBV7-8
d_call: NA
clone_size: NA
j_call: TRBJ1-3
cdr3_nt: TGTGCCAGCAGCTTACTTGCAGGGGGAAACACCATATATTTT
cdr3_aa: CASSLLAGGNTIYF

v_call: TRBV4-3
d_call: TRBD1
clone_size: NA
j_call: TRBJ2-3
cdr3_nt: TGCGCCAGCAGCCCAGAACCGGGACAGGGCTCAGATACGCAGTATTTT
cdr3_aa: CASSPEPGQGSDTQYF

v_call: TRBV3-1/TRBV3-2
d_call: TRBD2
clone_size: NA
j_call: TRBJ2-7
cdr3_nt: TGTGCCAGCAGCCATCGCCTGACTAGCGGGATCTCCGAGCAGTACTTC
cdr3_aa: CASSHRLTSGISEQYF

v_call: TRBV12-3/TRBV12-4
d_call: TRBD2
clone_size: once
j_call: TRBJ2-7
cdr3_nt: TGTGCCAGCTCGGCCGGGGGGTCCTACGAGCAGTACTTC
cdr3_aa: CASSAGGSYEQYF

v_call: TRBV13
d_call: NA
clone_size: NA
j_call: TRBJ2-3
cdr3_nt: TGTGCCAGCAGCTTGATAGCAGATACGCAGTATTTT
cdr3_aa: CASSLIADTQYF

v_call: TRBV5-1
d_call: NA
clone_size: NA
j_call: TRBJ2-1
cdr3_nt: TGCGCCACCGCCTACCTAGCAGAAGCCAATGAGCAGTTCTTC
cdr3_aa: CATAYLAEANEQFF

v_call: TRBV7-9
d_call: NA
clone_size: NA
j_call: TRBJ2-5
cdr3_nt: TGTGCCAGCAGCCTCCCGACTCACCAAGAGACCCAGTACTTC
cdr3_aa: CASSLPTHQETQYF

v_call: TRBV28
d_call: NA
clone_size: NA
j_call: TRBJ2-3
cdr3_nt: TGTGCCAGCAGGCACACAGGTACAGATACGCAGTATTTT
cdr3_aa: CASRHTGTDTQYF

v_call: TRBV6-4
d_call: NA
clone_size: NA
j_call: TRBJ2-1
cdr3_nt: TGTGCCAGCAGTGAACTTCCTGATTCCTACAATGAGCAGTTCTTC
cdr3_aa: CASSELPDSYNEQFF

v_call: TRBV6-5
d_call: NA
clone_size: NA
j_call: TRBJ1-1
cdr3_nt: TGTGCCAGCAGTCCGGCAGGCCCTGAAGCTTTCTTT
cdr3_aa: CASSPAGPEAFF

v_call: TRBV9
d_call: NA
clone_size: NA
j_call: TRBJ2-1
cdr3_nt: TGTGCCAGCAGCGGGCTAGTGGGGCCACGAGGTGAGCAGTTCTTC
cdr3_aa: CASSGLVGPRGEQFF

v_call: TRBV5-1
d_call: NA
clone_size: NA
j_call: TRBJ2-7
cdr3_nt: TGCGCCAGCAGCTTGGCCACAGGGTCCGGGGACGAGCAGTACTTC
cdr3_aa: CASSLATGSGDEQYF

v_call: TRBV5-1
d_call: TRBD1
clone_size: NA
j_call: TRBJ1-5
cdr3_nt: TGCGCCAGCAGCTTTGGGACAGATCAGCCCCAGCATTTT
cdr3_aa: CASSFGTDQPQHF

v_call: TRBV21-1
d_call: NA
clone_size: NA
j_call: TRBJ2-2
cdr3_nt: TGTGCCAGCAGCAGTCCCGGGACTAGCGAAACTTTGGGAGTGAACACCGGGGAGCTGTTTTTT
cdr3_aa: CASSSPGTSETLGVNTGELFF

v_call: TRBV28
d_call: NA
clone_size: NA
j_call: TRBJ2-3
cdr3_nt: TGTGCCAGCAGTTTACTCGCGAGGGACACAGATACGCAGTATTTT
cdr3_aa: CASSLLARDTDTQYF